The 22 T cell receptor beta chains below all came from one sample that was sequenced in a study of blood T cell repertoires in COVID-19. Assay: immunoSEQ multiplex PCR; the TCRdb copy retains only in-frame clones and omits some. The table records about 120,000 clones, about nine tenths of them present only once. Sequenced sample: peripheral blood. The receptors stem from a woman in her 70s with acute or convalescent COVID-19.

The table lists this clone with a count of one. This chain connects TRBV9 to TRBJ1-2; weak D call: TRBD1 (5 bases). CDR1 is SGDLS and CDR2 is YYNGEE in the germline V gene. The length of the CDR3 is 14 residues. Between the trimmed V and J ends, which lost 0 bases and 8 bases, there was a span of 14 bases. CDR3 nucleotide sequence: TGTGCCAGCAGCGTAGACGGGTCCCGGGGGGGCTACACCTTC. This translates into CASSVDGSRGGYTF.

This chain connects TRBV28 to TRBJ1-6; tentative D call: TRBD1 (5 bases). The CDR3 length is 17 residues. Trimming shortened V by 1 base and J by 0 bases, and 10 bases separated the two germline ends. Germline V gene sequence: CDR1 MDHEN, CDR2 SYDVKM. This chain's CDR3 is CASSLSRGSSYNSPLHF. CDR3 DNA: TGTGCCAGCAGTTTATCTCGGGGGAGCTCCTATAATTCACCCCTCCACTTT.

The V gene is TRBV4-2, the J gene TRBJ1-6, with D possibly TRBD1 on 6 matching bases. The CDR3 loop spans 15 amino acids. Germline V gene lookup returns CDR1 LGHNA and CDR2 YNFKEQ. Trimming removed 0 bases at V and 9 bases at J, with 12 bases between. CDR3 bases: TGTGCCAGCAGCCAAGAACAGGGAACAATTTCACCCCTCCACTTT. Residues: CASSQEQGTISPLHF.

The J gene is TRBJ2-7, the V gene TRBV6-5; 7 bases map to TRBD1. The J segment lost 1 base and the V segment lost 6 bases, leaving 6 bases of the junction unmatched. This CDR3 has 14 residues. CDR1 is MNHEY and CDR2 is SVGAGI in the germline V gene. As DNA, the CDR3 is TGTGCCAGCAGCCTAACAGGGGCTTCCTACGAGCAGTACTTC. Translation gives CASSLTGASYEQYF.

The chain uses TRBV11-2 and TRBJ2-7, with 8 positions matching TRBD1. The CDR3 extends over 15 amino acids. Germline loops: CDR1 SGHAT, CDR2 FQNNGV. V lost 1 base to trimming and J lost 6 bases; unmatched junction nucleotides: 8. CDR3 bases: TGTGCCAGCAGCTTAGGACCGGGACAGGTGCTCGAGCAGTACTTC. Its translation is CASSLGPGQVLEQYF.

The CDR3 DNA follows: TGTGCCAGCAGTTTATGGGGGGCGACGTCGACCTCTGGGGCCAACGTCCTGACTTTC. Protein: CASSLWGATSTSGANVLTF. The chain uses TRBV28 and TRBJ2-6; weak D call: TRBD1 (6 bases). The V end was cut by 0 bases, the J end by 0 bases, with 15 bases between. The germline CDR1 and CDR2 sequences are MDHEN and SYDVKM. The CDR3 length is 19 residues.

This chain joins TRBV4-1 and TRBJ1-6, with 7 bases identical to TRBD1. Trimming at V came to 0 bases and at J to 9 bases, leaving 8 bases not matched to a gene. CDR1 is MGHRA and CDR2 is YSYEKL in the germline V gene. CDR3 length equals 16 residues. CDR3 region: CASSQDRPGGSSPLHF. The CDR3 DNA reads as TGCGCCAGCAGCCAAGACAGGCCAGGGGGAAGTTCACCCCTCCACTTT.

The V and J genes are TRBV5-4 and TRBJ1-5; the match to TRBD1 covers 8 bases. J gave up 6 bases and V 4 bases, and 9 bases lay outside the gene matches. Germline V lookup: CDR1 SGHNT, CDR2 YYREEE (reference sequence). The CDR3 spans 15 residues. The CDR3 DNA reads as TGTGCCAGCAGCACGACAGGGGCGGAAGGTCAGCCCCAGCATTTT. It specifies CASSTTGAEGQPQHF.

The rearrangement links TRBV4-2 to TRBJ2-3; 10 nucleotides match TRBD2. Germline-derived CDR1 and CDR2 are LGHNA and YNFKEQ. Germline trimming cut 5 bases from V and 4 bases from J; bases unmatched to any gene: 9. The CDR3 loop spans 16 amino acids. CDR3 coding DNA: TGTGCCAGCAGCAATGAGCGGGGGGGCCTCGCAGATACGCAGTATTTT. It yields the protein CASSNERGGLADTQYF.

This sequence joins TRBV6-5 and TRBJ2-7, with 10 bases lining up with TRBD2. J was trimmed by 2 bases and V by 4 bases; bases with no gene match: 5. CDR1 and CDR2 (germline): MNHEY, SVGAGI. This CDR3 has 15 residues. The CDR3 nucleotides read TGTGCCAGCAGTTTCGCTAGCGGGGGAACCTACGAGCAGTACTTC. This gives the protein CASSFASGGTYEQYF.

This clone was seen only once. The chain uses TRBV11-3 and TRBJ2-3; 8 bases map to TRBD1. From germline, CDR1 is SGHNT and CDR2 YENEEA. With 1 base clipped from V and 1 base from J, the junction kept 7 bases outside the gene matches. The CDR3 runs 17 residues. The CDR3 DNA follows: TGTGCCAGCAGCTTAGGAAGACAGGGGTCGGGCACAGATACGCAGTATTTT. The encoded protein is CASSLGRQGSGTDTQYF. Combining the CDR3 with reference TRBV11-3 and TRBJ2-3 gives the whole variable domain EAGVVQSPRYKIIEKKQPVAFWCNPISGHNTLYWYLQNLGQGPELLIRYENEEAVDDSQLPKDRFSAERLKGVDSTLKIQPAELGDSAVYLCASSLGRQGSGTDTQYFGPGTRLTVL.

This chain connects TRBV19 to TRBJ1-1; no clear D. CDR1 and CDR2 (germline): LNHDA, SQIVND (reference sequence). The length of the CDR3 is 15 residues. V was trimmed by 5 bases and J by 3 bases, leaving 16 bases between them. The CDR3 DNA is TGTGCCAGTAGTGACGACAACCGAATCGACACTGAAGCTTTCTTT. This translates into CASSDDNRIDTEAFF.

This chain links TRBV5-1 with TRBJ1-4; a possible D gene is TRBD1 (5 bases). This CDR3 has 14 amino acids. The V and J ends lost 4 bases and 8 bases respectively, with 15 bases between them. The germline CDR1 and CDR2 sequences are SGHRS and YFSETQ. DNA of the CDR3: TGCGCCAGCAGCCCTGGACATAGGGGCGAAAAACTGTTTTTT. It encodes CASSPGHRGEKLFF.

This sequence joins TRBV2 and TRBJ1-6, with TRBD1 identical over 7 bases. From germline, CDR1 is SNHLY and CDR2 FYNNEI. The CDR3 loop spans 15 amino acids. V lost 5 bases to trimming and J lost 3 bases; unmatched junction nucleotides: 4. The CDR3 sequence is CASSRQGFYNSPLHF. The CDR3 region has the DNA TGTGCCAGCAGTCGACAGGGATTCTATAATTCACCCCTCCACTTT.

The DNA for the CDR3 is TGTGCCACCTCGGGACAAGTGGATGGAAACACCATATATTTT. This codes for CATSGQVDGNTIYF. The V gene is TRBV7-9, the J gene TRBJ1-3; the D gene is possibly TRBD1 (6 bases). The CDR3 is 14 amino acids. CDR1 and CDR2 (germline): SEHNR, FQNEAQ (reference sequence). V shed 10 bases and J shed 3 bases, with 16 bases lying between them.

The chain joins TRBV18 to TRBJ2-5; 9 bases line up with TRBD2. The CDR3 is made up of 15 amino acids. Unmatched junction bases numbered 10, after V lost 6 bases and J lost 5 bases. From germline, CDR1 is KGHSH and CDR2 LQKENI. The CDR3: CASSLLAGTEETQYF. The CDR3 DNA is TGTGCCAGCTCCCTCCTAGCGGGGACCGAGGAGACCCAGTACTTC.

This clone was found a few times. The chain recombines TRBV12-3 or TRBV12-4 with TRBJ1-2; no reliable D call. The CDR3 is 12 residues long. With 3 bases removed from V and 1 base from J, the gap between germline ends came to 3 bases. CDR3 in DNA: TGTGCCAGCAGTTTTAGTAACTATGGCTACACCTTC. The encoded protein is CASSFSNYGYTF.

The V gene is TRBV5-1, the J gene TRBJ2-5; the D is unclear. The V end was cut by 4 bases, the J end by 5 bases, with 15 bases between. The V gene's germline CDR1 is SGHRS and CDR2 YFSETQ. This CDR3 has 14 residues. The CDR3 DNA reads as TGCGCCAGCAGCCGAGCATCAGGTTCGGAGACCCAGTACTTC. It yields the protein CASSRASGSETQYF.

The sample holds a few counts of this clone. V is TRBV4-1 and J is TRBJ1-2; D is possibly TRBD1 (6 bases). From germline, CDR1 is MGHRA and CDR2 YSYEKL. Between the trimmed V and J ends, which lost 3 bases and 4 bases, there was a span of 12 bases. The CDR3 is 14 amino acids. The CDR3 here is CASSQGRTVYGYTF. The CDR3 DNA follows: TGCGCCAGCAGCCAGGGGCGGACAGTCTATGGCTACACCTTC.

The chain uses TRBV28 and TRBJ1-5; D perhaps matches TRBD1 (5 bases). CDR1 is MDHEN, CDR2 SYDVKM, per germline. The CDR3 contains 15 residues. The V and J ends lost 7 bases and 10 bases respectively, with 23 bases between them. The CDR3 bases are TGTGCCAGCACAACGGGGGGGGTCCTGCCAAGACCCCAGCATTTT. As protein: CASTTGGVLPRPQHF.

In this sample, this clone turned up a few times. Its ends do not fully match the called genes, so a read error is possible. This chain uses TRBV2 with TRBJ1-6, with D possibly being TRBD1 (5 bases). Germline CDR1 is SNHLY and CDR2 is FYNNEI. This CDR3 comprises 13 residues. The CDR3 sequence is CASRDSPSKTPNF. For the CDR3, the DNA is TGTGCCAGCAGAGACAGCCCCTCAAAAACCCCGAACTTT.

This clone appeared a single time. CDR3 in amino acids: CASSPGTSGADTQYF. The CDR3 DNA follows: TGTGCCAGCTCACCGGGGACTAGCGGGGCAGATACGCAGTATTTT. The chain has TRBV18 and TRBJ2-3, with 13 positions matching TRBD2. The length of the CDR3 is 15 residues. Losses at the gene ends were 3 bases for V and 4 bases for J; bases not matched to a gene: 1. The germline gives CDR1 KGHSH, CDR2 LQKENI. The full variable domain, with the rest looked up from reference TRBV18 and TRBJ2-3, is NAGVMQNPRHLVRRRGQEARLRCSPMKGHSHVYWYRQLPEEGLKFMVYLQKENIIDESGMPKERFSAEFPKEGPSILRIQQVVRGDSAAYFCASSPGTSGADTQYFGPGTRLTVL.